This TCR beta chain was recorded in a study of vaccination effects on CD4 cells after COVID-19. Viral peptide pools were used in the ViraFEST assay to expand antigen-specific CD4+ T cells, and sequencing came afterward. Isolation of CD4+ T cells took place after ten to eleven days of culture. Confirmation by PCR established that the person had SARS-CoV-2 infection between March and December 2020. Fresh IL-2-containing medium replaced half the medium on days 3 and 7. Assay: immunoSEQ multiplex PCR; the TCRdb copy retains only in-frame clones and omits some. Counted here are some 35,000 clones, around 73% occurring once; the ten biggest clones make up approximately 15%. The CDR3 runs 15 residues. Germline V lookup: CDR1 ENHRY, CDR2 SYGVKD. V trimming: 4 bases; J trimming: 5 bases; junction bases outside the gene matches: 10. Study findings and constraints: Vaccine- and infection-induced clones showed marked clonal contraction late following vaccination.

With regard to this clone: No antigen is known for it.

The V call is TRBV10-3, the J call TRBJ2-5, with 7 bases lining up with TRBD2. The sequence derives from a human donor who had a prior SARS-CoV-2 infection. This sample comprised CD4+ T cells from PBMCs cultured with HCoV-NL63 spike peptides, obtained before COVID-19 vaccination. The CDR3 region has the DNA TGTGCCATCAGTGCGGGCGGGGGAAGGAAGGAGACCCAGTACTTC. Translated, it gives CAISAGGGRKETQYF.